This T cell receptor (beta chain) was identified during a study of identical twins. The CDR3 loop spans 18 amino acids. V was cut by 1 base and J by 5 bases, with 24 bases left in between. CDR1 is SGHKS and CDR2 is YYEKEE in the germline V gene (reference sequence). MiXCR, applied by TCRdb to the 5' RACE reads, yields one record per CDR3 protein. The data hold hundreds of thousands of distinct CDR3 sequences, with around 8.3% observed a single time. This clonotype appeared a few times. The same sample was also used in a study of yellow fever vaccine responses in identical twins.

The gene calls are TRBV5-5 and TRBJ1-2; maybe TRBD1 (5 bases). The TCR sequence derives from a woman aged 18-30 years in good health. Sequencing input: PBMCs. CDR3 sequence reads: CASSLRTLREAKEYGYTF. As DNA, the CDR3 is TGTGCCAGCAGCTTGAGAACTCTCAGGGAGGCCAAAGAGTATGGCTACACCTTC.